The sequence of this TCR beta chain was determined in a study of T cells in Graves' hyperthyroidism and ophthalmopathy. Study-wide background: Any treatment followed the collection of peripheral blood at initial diagnosis.

This clonotype has more than one count but fewer than ten. No antigen is known for it. Using RNA transcripts as the source, TCR beta CDR3 regions were amplified. The TCR CDR3 was amplified in a first-round RT-PCR using the HTBI primer set. TCRdb re-called the multiplex PCR reads through MiXCR, storing one row per CDR3 protein. The sample has 400,000 or so distinct CDR3 sequences, around an eighth seen once. This CDR3 region has 14 residues. Deletions cut 5 bases from V and 6 bases from J, with 17 bases between. The germline V gene has CDR1 MNHNS and CDR2 SASEGT. Clinicians diagnosed patients from clinical symptoms, serum thyroxine and TRAb, thyroid ultrasound and orbital computed tomography. Using more than 7.5 ml of fresh peripheral blood, PBMCs were prepared. Whole-study results and caveats: Expanded thyroid clonotypes (above 0.001) were mostly also found in blood.

The sequence was obtained from a man aged 45 to 65 with Graves' ophthalmopathy. This chain uses TRBV6-1 with TRBJ2-7; D gene ambiguous. Sequencing input: blood. CDR3 in amino acids: CASSTFLFVSEQYF. CDR3 sequence (DNA): TGTGCCAGCAGTACCTTCCTGTTTGTGTCCGAGCAGTACTTC.